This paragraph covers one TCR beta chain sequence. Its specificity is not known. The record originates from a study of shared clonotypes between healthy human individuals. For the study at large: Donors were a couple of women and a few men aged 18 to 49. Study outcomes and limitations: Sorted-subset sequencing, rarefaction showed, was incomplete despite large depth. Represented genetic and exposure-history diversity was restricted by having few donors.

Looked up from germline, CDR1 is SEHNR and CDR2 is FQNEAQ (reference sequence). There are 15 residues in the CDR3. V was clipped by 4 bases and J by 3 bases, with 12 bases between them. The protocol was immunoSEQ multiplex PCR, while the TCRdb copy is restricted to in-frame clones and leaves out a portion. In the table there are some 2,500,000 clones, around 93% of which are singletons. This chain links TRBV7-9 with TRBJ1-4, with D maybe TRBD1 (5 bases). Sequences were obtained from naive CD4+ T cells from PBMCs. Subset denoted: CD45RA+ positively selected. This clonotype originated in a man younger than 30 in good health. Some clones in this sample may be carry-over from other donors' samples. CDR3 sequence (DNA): TGTGCCAGCAGCTCCGTCAGGGCCTCTAATGAAAAACTGTTTTTT. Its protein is CASSSVRASNEKLFF.